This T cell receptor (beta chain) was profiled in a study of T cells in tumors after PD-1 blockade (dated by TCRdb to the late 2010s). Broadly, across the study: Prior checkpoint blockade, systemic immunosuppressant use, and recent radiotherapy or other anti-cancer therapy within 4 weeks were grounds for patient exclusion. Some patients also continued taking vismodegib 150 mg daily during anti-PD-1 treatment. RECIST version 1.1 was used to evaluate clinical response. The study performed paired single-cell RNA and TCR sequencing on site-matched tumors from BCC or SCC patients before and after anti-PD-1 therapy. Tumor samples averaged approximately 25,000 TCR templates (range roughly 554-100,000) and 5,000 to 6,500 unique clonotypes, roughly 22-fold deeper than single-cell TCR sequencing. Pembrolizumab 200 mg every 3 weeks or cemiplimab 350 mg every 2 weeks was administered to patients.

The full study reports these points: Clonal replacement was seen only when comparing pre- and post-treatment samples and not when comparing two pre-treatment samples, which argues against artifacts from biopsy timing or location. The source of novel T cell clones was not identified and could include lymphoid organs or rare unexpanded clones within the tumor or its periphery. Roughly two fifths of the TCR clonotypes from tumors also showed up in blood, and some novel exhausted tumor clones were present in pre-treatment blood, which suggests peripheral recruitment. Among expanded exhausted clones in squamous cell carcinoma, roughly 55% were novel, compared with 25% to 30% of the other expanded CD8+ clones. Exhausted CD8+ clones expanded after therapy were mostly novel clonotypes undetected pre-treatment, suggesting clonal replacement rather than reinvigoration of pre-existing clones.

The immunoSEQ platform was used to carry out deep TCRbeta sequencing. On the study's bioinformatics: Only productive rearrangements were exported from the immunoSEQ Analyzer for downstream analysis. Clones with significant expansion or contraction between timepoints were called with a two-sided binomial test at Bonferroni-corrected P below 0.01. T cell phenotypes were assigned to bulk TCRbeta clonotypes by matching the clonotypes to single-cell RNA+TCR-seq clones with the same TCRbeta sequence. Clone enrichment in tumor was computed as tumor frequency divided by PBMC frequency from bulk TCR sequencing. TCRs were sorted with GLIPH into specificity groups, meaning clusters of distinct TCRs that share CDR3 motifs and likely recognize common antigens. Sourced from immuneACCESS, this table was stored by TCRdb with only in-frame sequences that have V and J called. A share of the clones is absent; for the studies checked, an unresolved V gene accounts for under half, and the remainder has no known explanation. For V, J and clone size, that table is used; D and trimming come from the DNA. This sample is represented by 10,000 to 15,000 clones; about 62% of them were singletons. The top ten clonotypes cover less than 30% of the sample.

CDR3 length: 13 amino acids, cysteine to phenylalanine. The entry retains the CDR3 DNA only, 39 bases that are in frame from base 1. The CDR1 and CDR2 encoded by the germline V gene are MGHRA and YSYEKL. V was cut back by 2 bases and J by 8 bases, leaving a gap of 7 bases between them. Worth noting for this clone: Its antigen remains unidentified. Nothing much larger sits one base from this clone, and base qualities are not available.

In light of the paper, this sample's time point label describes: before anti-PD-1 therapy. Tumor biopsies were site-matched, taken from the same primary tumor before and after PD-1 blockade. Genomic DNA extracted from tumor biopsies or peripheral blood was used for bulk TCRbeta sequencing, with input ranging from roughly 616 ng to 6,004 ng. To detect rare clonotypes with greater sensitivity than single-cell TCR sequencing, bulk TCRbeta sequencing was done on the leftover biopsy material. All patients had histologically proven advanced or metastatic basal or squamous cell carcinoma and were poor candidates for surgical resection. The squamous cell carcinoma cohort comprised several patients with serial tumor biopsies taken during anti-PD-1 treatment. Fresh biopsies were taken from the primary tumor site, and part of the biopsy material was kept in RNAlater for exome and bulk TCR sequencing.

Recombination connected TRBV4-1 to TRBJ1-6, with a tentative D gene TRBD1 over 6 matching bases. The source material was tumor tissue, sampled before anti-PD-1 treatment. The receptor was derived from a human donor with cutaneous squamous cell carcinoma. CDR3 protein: CASSQKGDSPLHF. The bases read TGCGCCAGCAGCCAAAAGGGGGATTCACCCCTCCACTTT.